The present T cell receptor (beta chain) was sequenced within a study of CD8 T cells in ankylosing spondylitis. Whole-study results and caveats: Reportedly, significant enrichment of disease-linked clones occurred in matched ankylosing spondylitis synovial fluid. Among TCR beta sequences, a motif of roughly 8 highly homologous variants appeared characteristic of ankylosing spondylitis blood.

TCRdb ran MiXCR on the 5' RACE reads and lists one entry per CDR3 protein. Found here are more than 650,000 distinct CDR3 sequences, about 12% of them singletons; the top ten hold approximately 0.51%. On this clonotype itself: Its antigen is currently unknown.

The CDR3 covers 14 residues. CDR1 DFQATT and CDR2 SNEGSKA come from the germline V gene (reference sequence). V shed 6 bases and J 2 bases; nucleotides not matched to a gene: 6. V is TRBV20-1 and J is TRBJ2-1, with 8 bases identical to TRBD2. The sample taken for sequencing was blood, either unsorted or a sorted T cell fraction (not recorded which). The receptor's source is a male donor with ankylosing spondylitis. CDR3 DNA: TGCAGTGCGGCTACTAGCGGTCCCTACAATGAGCAGTTCTTC. Residues: CSAATSGPYNEQFF.